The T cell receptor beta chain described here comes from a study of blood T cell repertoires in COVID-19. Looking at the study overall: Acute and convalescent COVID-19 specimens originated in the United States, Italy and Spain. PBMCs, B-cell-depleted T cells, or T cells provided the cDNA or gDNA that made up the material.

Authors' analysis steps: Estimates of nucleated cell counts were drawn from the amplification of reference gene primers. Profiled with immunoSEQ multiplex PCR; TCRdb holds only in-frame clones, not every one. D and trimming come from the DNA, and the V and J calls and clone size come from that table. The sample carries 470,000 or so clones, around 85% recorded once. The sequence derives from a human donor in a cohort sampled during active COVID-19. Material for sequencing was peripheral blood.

The CDR3 is CASSPRTGGFNEQFF. The CDR3 nucleotides read TGTGCCAGCAGCCCCCGGACAGGGGGCTTCAATGAGCAGTTCTTC. This chain connects TRBV7-9 to TRBJ2-1; 11 bases line up with TRBD1. The germline V gene has CDR1 SEHNR and CDR2 FQNEAQ (reference sequence). This CDR3 has 15 amino acids. Trimming removed 5 bases from V and 6 bases from J; junction bases left unmatched: 6.